The 9 T cell receptor beta chains below all came from one sample that was sequenced in a study of monozygotic twins with inflammatory bowel disease. TCRdb processed the 5' RACE reads again and assigns one entry to each CDR3 protein, with no DNA. The repertoire shows about 380,000 distinct CDR3 sequences; the top ten hold approximately 2.4%. Sequenced sample: blood. These receptors all stem from a human donor with ulcerative colitis or Crohn's disease, or a healthy co-twin of an affected twin (not recorded which).

The CDR3: CASSPQTGHREKLFF. The chain links TRBV12-3 or TRBV12-4 to TRBJ1-4; absent DNA, TCRdb's TRBD1 call cannot be checked. CDR3 length: 15 amino acids.

J is TRBJ1-1 and V is TRBV12-3 or TRBV12-4. This CDR3 is 13 amino acids long. The CDR3 loop is CASSLKANTEAFF.

This chain connects TRBV20-1 to TRBJ2-2; as DNA is missing, the TRBD1 call by TCRdb cannot be tested. Germline assignment: CDR1 DFQATT and CDR2 SNEGSKA (reference sequence). The CDR3 contains 16 residues. The CDR3 here is CSAREGPGLRSGELFF.

V usage is TRBV11-2 and J usage is TRBJ1-1. CDR3 length equals 15 residues. Germline V gene sequence: CDR1 SGHAT, CDR2 FQNNGV. CDR3: CASSLVRGRHTEAFF.

V and J are TRBV9 and TRBJ1-6; TCRdb gives TRBD1 as the D gene, but with no DNA this cannot be confirmed. Germline values: CDR1 SGDLS, CDR2 YYNGEE. The CDR3 has 16 amino acids. The CDR3 reads CASSVEAGQSNSPLHF.

The V and J genes are TRBV20-1 and TRBJ1-5; as DNA is missing, the TRBD1 call by TCRdb cannot be tested. CDR3 length: 14 amino acids. In germline, CDR1 is DFQATT, CDR2 SNEGSKA (reference sequence). The CDR3 sequence is CSGRGRYSNQPQHF.

This rearrangement joins TRBV7-3 to TRBJ1-1; as DNA is missing, the TRBD1 call by TCRdb cannot be tested. Looked up from germline, CDR1 is SGHTA and CDR2 is FQGTGA. The CDR3 is 16 residues long. The CDR3: CASSIQPGQGNTEAFF.

This chain joins TRBV5-1 and TRBJ1-1; no DNA is available, so the TRBD1 call from TCRdb remains unchecked. The CDR3 has 13 amino acids. Germline V gives CDR1 SGHRS, CDR2 YFSETQ. CDR3 loop: CASYLEGGKKAFF.

The CDR3 reads CSARGLGDTQYF. The chain joins TRBV20-1 to TRBJ2-3. CDR1 is DFQATT and CDR2 is SNEGSKA in the germline V gene (reference sequence). The CDR3 length is 12 residues.